The 26 T cell receptor beta chains below come from one sample, sequenced in a study of blood T cell repertoires in COVID-19. TCRdb's table, derived via immunoSEQ multiplex PCR, lists solely in-frame clones and lacks some. The sample includes about 54,000 clones, 80% to 90% of them seen just once. Sequences were obtained from peripheral blood. These receptors were obtained from a man between 45 and 60 years old with acute or convalescent COVID-19.

The table lists this clone with a count of one. The J gene is TRBJ1-5, the V gene TRBV7-2; the match to TRBD1 covers 7 bases. CDR3 size: 14 residues. Losses at the gene ends were 5 bases for V and 2 bases for J; bases not matched to a gene: 3. The V gene's germline CDR1 is SGHTA and CDR2 FQGNSA. CDR3 amino acids: CASSRGQGNQPQHF. In DNA, the CDR3 is TGTGCCAGCAGCCGCGGACAGGGCAATCAGCCCCAGCATTTT.

A few counts support this clone. The chain is built from TRBV6-1 and TRBJ2-7, with D unresolved. This CDR3 contains 15 residues. Per germline, CDR1 MNHNS and CDR2 SASEGT. Trimming removed 2 bases at V and 5 bases at J, with 16 bases between. In DNA form, the CDR3 reads TGTGCCAGCAGTGAAACTGTCCAAGACACCCACGAGCAGTACTTC. Translating gives CASSETVQDTHEQYF.

The V call is TRBV25-1, the J call TRBJ2-7; perhaps TRBD2 as D (5 bases). Germline CDR1 and CDR2: MGHDK and SYGVNS. The CDR3 runs to 12 residues. The germline V and J ends were trimmed by 8 bases and 0 bases, with 8 bases remaining between them. The CDR3 nucleotides read TGTGCCAGCGGGAGAAACTCCTACGAGCAGTACTTC. It translates to CASGRNSYEQYF.

The J gene is TRBJ2-5, the V gene TRBV11-2, with 10 nucleotides matching TRBD2. The CDR3 totals 16 residues. Germline assignment: CDR1 SGHAT and CDR2 FQNNGV. Unmatched junction bases numbered 11, after V lost 5 bases and J lost 5 bases. CDR3 sequence reads: CASSLSGTSEGETQYF. In DNA form, the CDR3 reads TGTGCCAGCAGCCTCTCCGGGACTAGCGAGGGTGAGACCCAGTACTTC.

The V call is TRBV9, the J call TRBJ2-2, with 10 positions matching TRBD2. Germline values: CDR1 SGDLS, CDR2 YYNGEE. Trimming at V came to 0 bases and at J to 9 bases, leaving 5 bases not matched to a gene. The CDR3 has 15 amino acids. DNA of the CDR3: TGTGCCAGCAGCGTAGGCCTAGCGGGAGTCTGGGAGCTGTTTTTT. Translating it yields CASSVGLAGVWELFF.

J is TRBJ2-3 and V is TRBV5-1; no reliable D call. Germline-derived CDR1 and CDR2 are SGHRS and YFSETQ. V gave up 4 bases and J gave up 0 bases, with 9 bases separating them. The CDR3 has 14 amino acids. The DNA of the CDR3 is TGCGCCAGCAGCCTTGACACTAGCACAGATACGCAGTATTTT. Its translation is CASSLDTSTDTQYF. The full variable domain, rest sourced from reference TRBV5-1 and TRBJ2-3, is KAGVTQTPRYLIKTRGQQVTLSCSPISGHRSVSWYQQTPGQGLQFLFEYFSETQRNKGNFPGRFSGRQFSNSRSEMNVSTLELGDSALYLCASSLDTSTDTQYFGPGTRLTVL.

This clone appeared a few times. The chain links TRBV7-2 to TRBJ2-7; maybe TRBD2 (5 bases). The CDR3 length is 12 residues. Germline V CDR1 and CDR2: SGHTA, FQGNSA. V was trimmed by 5 bases and J by 4 bases, leaving 9 bases between them. The CDR3 sequence: CASSPTSYEQYF. The CDR3 DNA is TGTGCCAGCAGCCCAACTAGTTACGAGCAGTACTTC.

The chain is built from TRBV28 and TRBJ2-5; D ambiguous. The CDR3 consists of 13 residues. V dropped 3 bases and J dropped 4 bases, with 9 bases sitting between them. CDR1 is MDHEN and CDR2 is SYDVKM in the germline V gene. The CDR3 coding sequence is TGTGCCAGCAGTTTGAGGAGCCTAGAGACCCAGTACTTC. This sequence encodes CASSLRSLETQYF.

The table lists this clone with a count of one. The V and J genes are TRBV27 and TRBJ2-7; 10 nucleotides line up with TRBD1. V lost 3 bases and J lost 4; bases outside the gene matches: 3. CDR3 length: 14 amino acids. Germline values: CDR1 MNHEY, CDR2 SMNVEV (reference sequence). The CDR3 DNA is TGTGCCAGCAGTTTCGGGACAGGGGTGTACGAGCAGTACTTC. It translates to CASSFGTGVYEQYF.

The chain is built from TRBV3-1 (or the pseudogene TRBV3-2) and TRBJ2-1; 11 bases line up with TRBD2. Germline-derived CDR1 and CDR2 are LGHDT and YNNKEL (reference sequence). The junction had 13 bases not matched to a gene; V was cut back by 1 base and J by 2 bases. The CDR3 consists of 20 residues. CDR3 in amino acids: CASSQVKLSSGRIPYNEQFF. CDR3 coding DNA: TGTGCCAGCAGCCAAGTGAAGTTGTCTAGCGGGAGGATCCCCTACAATGAGCAGTTCTTC.

CDR3 bases: TGCGCCAGCAGTGAGTCTTGGGGCCCCTACGAGCAGTACTTC. It encodes CASSESWGPYEQYF. This chain joins TRBV10-2 and TRBJ2-7, with D possibly TRBD1 on 5 matching bases. The CDR3 contains 14 residues. Trimming cost V 0 bases and J 2 bases, with 8 bases left between them. CDR1 is WSHSY and CDR2 is SAAADI in the germline V gene.

The chain employs TRBV2 and TRBJ2-7, with no clear D. Germline V gene sequence: CDR1 SNHLY, CDR2 FYNNEI. The CDR3 has 11 amino acids. Trimming left V 4 bases short and J 3 bases short, with 4 bases between. CDR3 region: CASSANYEQYF. The DNA for the CDR3 is TGTGCCAGCAGTGCAAACTACGAGCAGTACTTC. Looking up the rest from reference TRBV2 and TRBJ2-7 gives the full variable domain: EPEVTQTPSHQVTQMGQEVILRCVPISNHLYFYWYRQILGQKVEFLVSFYNNEISEKSEIFDDQFSVERPDGSNFTLKIRSTKLEDSAMYFCASSANYEQYFGPGTRLTVT.

The chain combines TRBV9 with TRBJ2-3, with 7 bases fitting TRBD2. The J segment lost 2 bases and the V segment lost 0 bases, leaving 9 bases of the junction unmatched. CDR1 SGDLS and CDR2 YYNGEE come from the germline V gene. The CDR3 covers 17 residues. For the CDR3, the DNA is TGTGCCAGCAGCGTAGCTGAACTAGCGAGCTTCACAGATACGCAGTATTTT. It yields the protein CASSVAELASFTDTQYF. The full variable domain, in which reference TRBV9 and TRBJ2-3 provide the parts outside the CDR3, is DSGVTQTPKHLITATGQRVTLRCSPRSGDLSVYWYQQSLDQGLQFLIQYYNGEERAKGNILERFSAQQFPDLHSELNLSSLELGDSALYFCASSVAELASFTDTQYFGPGTRLTVL.

The genes are TRBV7-3 and TRBJ2-7; D is perhaps TRBD2 (5 bases). CDR3 length equals 13 residues. Per the germline V gene, CDR1 is SGHTA and CDR2 is FQGTGA. V lost 5 bases and J 5 bases, leaving 13 bases between the germline ends. The CDR3 loop reads CASSTRPDHEQYF. The CDR3, as DNA: TGTGCCAGCAGCACTAGACCGGACCACGAGCAGTACTTC.

CDR3 DNA sequence: TGTGCCAGCAGTTTTTCCGATGAGCAGTTCTTC. This codes for CASSFSDEQFF. The chain carries TRBV27 and TRBJ2-1; D remains ambiguous. The CDR3 runs 11 residues. Germline-derived CDR1 and CDR2 are MNHEY and SMNVEV (reference sequence). V was trimmed by 3 bases and J by 8 bases, leaving 5 bases between them.

The chain links TRBV7-9 to TRBJ2-7, with D unclear. Trimming shortened V by 6 bases and J by 0 bases, and 9 bases separated the two germline ends. Germline assignment: CDR1 SEHNR and CDR2 FQNEAQ (reference sequence). The CDR3 runs to 13 residues. CDR3 protein: CASRPGSSYEQYF. The CDR3, as DNA: TGTGCCAGCAGACCCGGGTCCTCCTACGAGCAGTACTTC.

The chain carries TRBV14 and TRBJ1-6, with D maybe TRBD1 (6 bases). V was cut by 5 bases and J by 7 bases, with 12 bases left in between. The CDR3 sequence is 14 residues long. Germline CDR1 is SGHDN and CDR2 is FVKESK. CDR3 region: CASSYRVGNSPLHF. As DNA, the CDR3 is TGTGCCAGCAGCTACAGGGTGGGGAATTCACCCCTCCACTTT.

The chain recombines TRBV30 with TRBJ1-4; a possible D gene is TRBD1 (6 bases). V was shortened by 4 bases and J by 8 bases, with 14 bases between the two germline ends. CDR1 is GTSNPN and CDR2 is SVGIG in the germline V gene (reference sequence). The CDR3 extends over 13 amino acids. Here the CDR3 reads CAWTIGTGEKLFF. DNA of the CDR3: TGTGCCTGGACCATAGGAACAGGGGAAAAACTGTTTTTT.

The chain uses TRBV5-1 and TRBJ2-7; D is possibly TRBD1 (6 bases). Germline CDR1 SGHRS, CDR2 YFSETQ. The CDR3 totals 17 residues. V shed 4 bases and J shed 2 bases, with 22 bases lying between them. This chain's CDR3 is CASSLIHRAVPTYEQYF. The DNA for the CDR3 is TGCGCCAGCAGCCTGATCCACAGGGCCGTTCCGACCTACGAGCAGTACTTC.

The chain carries TRBV6-2 or TRBV6-3 and TRBJ2-3, with D unresolved. The CDR3 is 15 residues long. Germline assignment: CDR1 MNHEY and CDR2 SVGEGT. V lost 0 bases to trimming and J lost 4 bases, with 11 bases between them. CDR3 protein: CASSYSKQAPDTQYF. The DNA for the CDR3 is TGTGCCAGCAGTTACTCGAAGCAAGCACCAGATACGCAGTATTTT.

The chain recombines TRBV28 with TRBJ1-1; D may be TRBD1 (6 bases). CDR1 MDHEN and CDR2 SYDVKM come from the germline V gene. Trimming removed 3 bases from V and 6 bases from J, with 8 bases in between. The CDR3 contains 12 residues. This CDR3 reads CASSFSGAEAFF. CDR3 coding DNA: TGTGCCAGCAGTTTTTCAGGGGCTGAAGCTTTCTTT.

The chain carries TRBV5-8 and TRBJ2-3; TRBD2 matches 13 bases. Germline V CDR1 and CDR2: SGHTS, YDEGEE. CDR3 size: 17 residues. V gave up 4 bases and J gave up 4 bases; unmatched junction bases: 9. CDR3 protein: CASSPRTSGSMADTQYF. CDR3 sequence (DNA): TGTGCCAGCAGCCCGAGGACTAGCGGGAGTATGGCAGATACGCAGTATTTT.

The chain carries TRBV3-1 (or the pseudogene TRBV3-2) and TRBJ1-2; 8 bases map to TRBD1. V lost 3 bases, J lost 3 bases, and 6 bases stayed unmatched. From germline, CDR1 is LGHDT and CDR2 YNNKEL (reference sequence). The CDR3 is made up of 15 amino acids. Written as DNA, the CDR3 is TGTGCCAGCAGCCAGGGTGGACAGGGCGACTATGGCTACACCTTC. Its protein is CASSQGGQGDYGYTF.

This clone is a singleton in its sample. The V gene is TRBV5-1, the J gene TRBJ2-5; TRBD1 matches 9 bases. The germline CDR1 and CDR2 sequences are SGHRS and YFSETQ. This CDR3 comprises 15 residues. V was clipped by 3 bases and J by 2 bases; unmatched bases: 5. The CDR3 loop reads CASSSGTGFQETQYF. The CDR3 nucleotides read TGCGCCAGCAGCTCCGGGACAGGGTTTCAAGAGACCCAGTACTTC. The variable domain in full, with the rest retrieved from reference TRBV5-1 and TRBJ2-5, is KAGVTQTPRYLIKTRGQQVTLSCSPISGHRSVSWYQQTPGQGLQFLFEYFSETQRNKGNFPGRFSGRQFSNSRSEMNVSTLELGDSALYLCASSSGTGFQETQYFGPGTRLLVL.

This clone was detected a few times. The chain combines TRBV5-1 with TRBJ2-3, with 16 bases aligning to TRBD2. The CDR3 sequence is 18 residues long. CDR1 SGHRS and CDR2 YFSETQ come from the germline V gene. V was clipped by 1 base and J by 6 bases; unmatched bases: 8. The CDR3 nucleotides read TGCGCCAGCAGCTTGATTGGGACTAGCGGGAGGGCCGGCGATACGCAGTATTTT. Protein: CASSLIGTSGRAGDTQYF.

This rearrangement joins TRBV5-1 to TRBJ2-1; the D gene is possibly TRBD2 (7 bases). Trimming pared 1 base from V and 4 bases from J, leaving 21 bases between. This CDR3 has 18 amino acids. The germline V gene encodes CDR1 SGHRS and CDR2 YFSETQ. The CDR3 DNA reads TGCGCCAGCAGCTTGAGGACAGCGGGACCCCCTACTTACAATGAGCAGTTCTTC. This sequence encodes CASSLRTAGPPTYNEQFF.